This T cell receptor beta chain was retrieved from a study of T cell responses to AZD1222 COVID-19 vaccine. Only in-frame clones appear in the TCRdb table, and some are missing; sequencing was by immunoSEQ multiplex PCR. Among 75,000 to 100,000 clones listed, roughly nine tenths were seen once. Trimming pared 6 bases from V and 5 bases from J, leaving 15 bases between. CDR3 size: 13 residues. Germline CDR1 and CDR2: SGHRS and YFSETQ. Both about-4-week and about-12-week second-dose recipients were combined. Study-wide results and limits: The sample set comprised mostly white British donors with more females, and clonal diversity was possibly underestimated. At 160-218 and 743-854, vaccine-associated CD4 TCRs were dominant, and they spanned spike. AZD1222 recipients seropositive at baseline numbered only 6 or 7.

With respect to this clone: Its specificity is unknown.

The V call is TRBV5-1, the J call TRBJ2-7, with D perhaps TRBD2 (7 bases). This TCR was recovered from an adult who received the AZD1222 COVID-19 vaccine. The material sequenced was peripheral blood, taken 28 days after the second AZD1222 dose. The CDR3 bases are TGCGCCAGCACTCGGGGGGCTGGAAACGAGCAGTACTTC. Its translation: CASTRGAGNEQYF.